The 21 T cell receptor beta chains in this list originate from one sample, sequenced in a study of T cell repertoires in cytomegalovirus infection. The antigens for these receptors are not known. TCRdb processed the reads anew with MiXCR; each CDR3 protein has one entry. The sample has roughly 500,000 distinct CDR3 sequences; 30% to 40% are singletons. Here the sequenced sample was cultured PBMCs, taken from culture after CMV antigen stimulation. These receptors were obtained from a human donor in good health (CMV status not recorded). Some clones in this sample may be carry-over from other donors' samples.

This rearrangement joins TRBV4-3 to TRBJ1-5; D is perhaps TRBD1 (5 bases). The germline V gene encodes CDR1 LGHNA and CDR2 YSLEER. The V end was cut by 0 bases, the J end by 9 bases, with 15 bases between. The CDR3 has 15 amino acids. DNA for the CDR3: TGCGCCAGCAGCCAAGATACTGCAGGGAGGGGGCCCCAGCATTTT. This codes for CASSQDTAGRGPQHF.

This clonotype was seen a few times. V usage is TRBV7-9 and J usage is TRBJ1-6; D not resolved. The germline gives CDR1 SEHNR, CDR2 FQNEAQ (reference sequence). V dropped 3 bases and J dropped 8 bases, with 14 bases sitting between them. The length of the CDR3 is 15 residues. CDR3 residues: CASSLVPMGDSPLHF. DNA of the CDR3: TGTGCCAGCAGCTTGGTACCAATGGGAGATTCACCCCTCCACTTT.

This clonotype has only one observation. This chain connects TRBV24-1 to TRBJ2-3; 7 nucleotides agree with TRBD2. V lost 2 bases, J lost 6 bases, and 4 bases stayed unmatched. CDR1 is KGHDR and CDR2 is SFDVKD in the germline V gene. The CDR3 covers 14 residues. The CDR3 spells CATSDWEGRDTQYF. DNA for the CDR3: TGTGCCACCAGTGATTGGGAGGGCCGTGATACGCAGTATTTT.

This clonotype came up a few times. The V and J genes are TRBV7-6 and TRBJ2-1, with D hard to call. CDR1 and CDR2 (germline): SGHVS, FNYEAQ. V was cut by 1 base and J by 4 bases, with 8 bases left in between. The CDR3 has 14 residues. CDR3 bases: TGTGCCAGCAGCTTAGACACAGATTACAATGAGCAGTTCTTC. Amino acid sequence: CASSLDTDYNEQFF.

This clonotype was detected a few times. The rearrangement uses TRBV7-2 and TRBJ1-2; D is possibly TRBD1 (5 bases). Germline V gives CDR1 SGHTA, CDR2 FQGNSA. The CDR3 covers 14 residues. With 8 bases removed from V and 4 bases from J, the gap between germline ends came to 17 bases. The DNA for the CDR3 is TGTGCCAGCCGTCCAGGGCAGACTGGCTATGGCTACACCTTC. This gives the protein CASRPGQTGYGYTF.

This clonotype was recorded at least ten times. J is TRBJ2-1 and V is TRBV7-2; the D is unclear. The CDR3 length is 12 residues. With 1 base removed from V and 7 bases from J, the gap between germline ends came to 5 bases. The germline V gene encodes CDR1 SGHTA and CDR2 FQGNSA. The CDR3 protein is CASSLVSNEQFF. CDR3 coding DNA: TGTGCCAGCAGCTTAGTGAGTAATGAGCAGTTCTTC.

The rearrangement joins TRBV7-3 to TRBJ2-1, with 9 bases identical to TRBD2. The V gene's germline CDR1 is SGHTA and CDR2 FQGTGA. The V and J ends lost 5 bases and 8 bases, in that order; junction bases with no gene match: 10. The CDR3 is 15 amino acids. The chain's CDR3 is CASSPAGGRFHEQFF. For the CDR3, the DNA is TGTGCCAGCAGCCCGGCGGGAGGGCGGTTCCATGAGCAGTTCTTC.

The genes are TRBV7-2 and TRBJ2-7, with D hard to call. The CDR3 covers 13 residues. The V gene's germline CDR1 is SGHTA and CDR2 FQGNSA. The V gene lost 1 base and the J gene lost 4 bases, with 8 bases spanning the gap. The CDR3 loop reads CASSLGPIYEQYV. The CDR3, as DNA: TGTGCCAGCAGCTTAGGCCCTATATACGAGCAGTACGTC.

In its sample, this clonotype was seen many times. CDR3 in DNA: TGTGCCAGCAGCCCGATGAACTCTGGAAACACCATATATTTT. Its translation is CASSPMNSGNTIYF. This chain joins TRBV7-2 and TRBJ1-3; D remains unclear. The CDR3 totals 14 residues. Germline V gene data show CDR1 as SGHTA and CDR2 as FQGNSA. The germline V and J ends were trimmed by 5 bases and 0 bases, with 8 bases remaining between them.

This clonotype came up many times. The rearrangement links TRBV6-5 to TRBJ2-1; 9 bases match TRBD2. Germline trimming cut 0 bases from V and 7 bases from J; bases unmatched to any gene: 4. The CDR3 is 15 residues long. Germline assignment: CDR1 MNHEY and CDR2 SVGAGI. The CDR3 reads CASSYSGTSSNEQFF. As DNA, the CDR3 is TGTGCCAGCAGTTACTCCGGGACTAGCAGTAATGAGCAGTTCTTC.

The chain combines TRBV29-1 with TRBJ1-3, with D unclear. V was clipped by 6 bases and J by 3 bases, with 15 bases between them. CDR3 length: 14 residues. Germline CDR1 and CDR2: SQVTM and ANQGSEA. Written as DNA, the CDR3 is TGCAGCGTCGCCCTGGGCCGGGTTGGAAACACCATATATTTT. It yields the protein CSVALGRVGNTIYF.

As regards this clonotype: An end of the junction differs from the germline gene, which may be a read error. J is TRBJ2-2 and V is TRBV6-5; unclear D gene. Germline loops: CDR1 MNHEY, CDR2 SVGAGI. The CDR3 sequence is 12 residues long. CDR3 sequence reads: CASKANTAELFF. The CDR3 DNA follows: TGTGCCAGCAAGGCGAACACCGCGGAGCTGTTTTTT.

CDR3 DNA sequence: TGTGCCATCAGTGATAGTGGATCTCTCTCCTACGAGCAGTACGTC. Translating gives CAISDSGSLSYEQYV. The V call is TRBV10-3, the J call TRBJ2-7; D not resolved. CDR3 length equals 15 residues. Trimming took off 3 bases at V and 0 bases at J, with 12 bases between the two ends. Germline lookup yields CDR1 ENHRY and CDR2 SYGVKD.

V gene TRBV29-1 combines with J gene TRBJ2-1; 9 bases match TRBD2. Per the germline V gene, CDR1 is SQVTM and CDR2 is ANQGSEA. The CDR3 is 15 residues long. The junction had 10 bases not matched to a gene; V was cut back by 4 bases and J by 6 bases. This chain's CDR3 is CSVGMVAGAFNEQFF. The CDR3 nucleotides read TGCAGCGTTGGGATGGTAGCGGGAGCCTTCAATGAGCAGTTCTTC.

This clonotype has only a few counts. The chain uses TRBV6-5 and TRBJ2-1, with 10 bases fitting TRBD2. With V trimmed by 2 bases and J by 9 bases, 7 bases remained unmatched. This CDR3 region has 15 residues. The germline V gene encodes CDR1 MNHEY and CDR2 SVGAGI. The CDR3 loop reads CASSYGLAGAREQFF. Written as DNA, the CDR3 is TGTGCCAGCAGTTACGGCCTAGCGGGAGCTCGTGAGCAGTTCTTC.

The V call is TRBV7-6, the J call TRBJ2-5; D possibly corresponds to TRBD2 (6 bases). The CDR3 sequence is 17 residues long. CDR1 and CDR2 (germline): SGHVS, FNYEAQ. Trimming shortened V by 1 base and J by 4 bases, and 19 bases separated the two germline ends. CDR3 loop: CASSLGSGYPAGETQYF. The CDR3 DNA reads TGTGCCAGCAGCTTAGGTAGCGGTTACCCAGCGGGAGAGACCCAGTACTTC.

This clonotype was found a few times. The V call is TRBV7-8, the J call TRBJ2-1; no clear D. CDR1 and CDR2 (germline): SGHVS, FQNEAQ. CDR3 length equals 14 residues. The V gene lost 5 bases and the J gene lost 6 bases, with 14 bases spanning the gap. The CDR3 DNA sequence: TGTGCCAGCAGCCGGAGCCACGCGGCCAATGAGCAGTTCTTC. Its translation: CASSRSHAANEQFF.

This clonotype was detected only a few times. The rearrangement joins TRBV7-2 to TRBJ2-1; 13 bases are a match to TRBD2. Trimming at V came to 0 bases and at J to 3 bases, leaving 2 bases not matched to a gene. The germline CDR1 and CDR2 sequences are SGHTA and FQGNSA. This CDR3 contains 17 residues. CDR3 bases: TGTGCCAGCAGCTTAGCGACTAGCGGGGGGCTCTACAATGAGCAGTTCTTC. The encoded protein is CASSLATSGGLYNEQFF. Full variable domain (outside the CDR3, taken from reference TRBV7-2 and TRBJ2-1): GAGVSQSPSNKVTEKGKDVELRCDPISGHTALYWYRQSLGQGLEFLIYFQGNSAPDKSGLPSDRFSAERTGGSVSTLTIQRTQQEDSAVYLCASSLATSGGLYNEQFFGPGTRLTVL.

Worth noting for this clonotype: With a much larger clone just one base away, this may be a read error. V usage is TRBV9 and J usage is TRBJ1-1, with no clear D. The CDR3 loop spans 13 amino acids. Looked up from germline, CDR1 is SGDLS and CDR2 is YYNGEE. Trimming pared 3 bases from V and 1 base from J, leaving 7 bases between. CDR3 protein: CASSADPNTEAFF. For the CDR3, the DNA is TGTGCCAGCAGCGCCGATCCGAACACTGAAGCTTTCTTT.

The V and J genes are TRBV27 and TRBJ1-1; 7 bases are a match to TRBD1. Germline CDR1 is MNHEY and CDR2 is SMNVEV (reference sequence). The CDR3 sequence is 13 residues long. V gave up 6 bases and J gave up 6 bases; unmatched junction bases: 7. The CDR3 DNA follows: TGTGCCAGCAGAAATACAGGGGTGGCTGAAGCTTTCTTT. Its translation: CASRNTGVAEAFF.

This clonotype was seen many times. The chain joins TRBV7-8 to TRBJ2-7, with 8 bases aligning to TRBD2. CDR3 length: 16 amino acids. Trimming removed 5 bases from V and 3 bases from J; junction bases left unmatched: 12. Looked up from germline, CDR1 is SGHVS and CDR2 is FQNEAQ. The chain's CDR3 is CASSLPGAGAVYEQYV. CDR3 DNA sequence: TGTGCCAGCAGCCTACCGGGAGCGGGGGCCGTCTACGAGCAGTACGTC.